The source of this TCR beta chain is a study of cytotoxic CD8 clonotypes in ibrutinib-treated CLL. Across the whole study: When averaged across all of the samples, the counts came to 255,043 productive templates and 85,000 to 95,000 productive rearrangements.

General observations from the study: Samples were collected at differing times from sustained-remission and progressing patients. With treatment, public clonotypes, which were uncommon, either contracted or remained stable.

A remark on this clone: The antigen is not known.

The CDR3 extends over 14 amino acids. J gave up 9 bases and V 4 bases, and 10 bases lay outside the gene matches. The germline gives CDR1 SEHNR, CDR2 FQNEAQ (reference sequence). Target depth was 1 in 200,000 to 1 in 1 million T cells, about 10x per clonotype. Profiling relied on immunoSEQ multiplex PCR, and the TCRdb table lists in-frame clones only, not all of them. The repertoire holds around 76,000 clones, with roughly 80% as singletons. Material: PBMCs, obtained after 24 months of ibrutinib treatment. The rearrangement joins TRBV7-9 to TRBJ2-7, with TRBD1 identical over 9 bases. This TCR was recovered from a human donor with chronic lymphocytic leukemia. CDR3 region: CASSSGQGSLGQYF. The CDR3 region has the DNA TGTGCCAGCAGCTCCGGACAGGGGAGTCTGGGGCAGTACTTC.